This T cell receptor beta chain was recorded in a study of cytomegalovirus exposure and HLA in healthy donors. This CDR3 contains 15 residues. The germline V and J ends were trimmed by 6 bases and 2 bases, with 15 bases remaining between them. The V gene's germline CDR1 is SGDLS and CDR2 YYNGEE. The donors were part of the validation cohort, which consisted of more than 90 subjects and was separate from the first cohort of about 650 subjects. TCRdb keeps only in-frame clones here, not all; method: immunoSEQ multiplex PCR. The table shows roughly 79,000 clones, with 85% to 95% occurring only once. The chain carries TRBV9 and TRBJ2-1; D might be TRBD2 (5 bases). This TCR was sampled from a man aged 18 to 29 in good health and CMV-seronegative. The sample comprised PBMCs. The CDR3 DNA is TGTGCCAGCACCCTAAAAGAGACTACCTACAATGAGCAGTTCTTC. Protein product: CASTLKETTYNEQFF.